The clone carrying this TCR beta chain was detected only a few times. Its target is not known. Full-length variable regions came from constant-region reverse primers plus semi-nested Nested Universal Primer A PCR. TCRdb re-called the 5' RACE reads with MiXCR, one entry per CDR3 protein. The table lists approximately 60,000 distinct CDR3 sequences, about 26% of them singletons. The sorted Tregs were CD4+CD25+CD127-/low cells. The study, taken as a whole, reports: In terms of TCR gene usage, tumor memory CD4+ T cells clustered together with blood and lymph node memory CD4+ cells, as well as with lymph node naive CD4+ cells. The larger cohort examined one V-J beta rearrangement, not whole repertoires.

Germline V gives CDR1 SNHLY, CDR2 FYNNEI. This CDR3 region has 14 residues. V lost 2 bases and J lost 5, with 12 bases in between. The sequencing input was tumor-infiltrating Tregs sorted from the breast tumor. This TCR was sampled from a female donor with breast cancer. The J gene is TRBJ1-1, the V gene TRBV2; the D gene is possibly TRBD1 (5 bases). The chain's CDR3 is CASSEFGWGTEAFF. CDR3 DNA sequence: TGTGCCAGCAGTGAATTCGGTTGGGGGACTGAAGCTTTCTTT.